Sequencing of this TCR beta chain was carried out in a study of cytomegalovirus exposure and HLA in healthy donors. Study results and caveats: Previous analysis showed most TCR beta V segments were productive about 90% or about 30% of the time.

The PCR ran on 60 Vbeta and 13 Jbeta primers. Here immunoSEQ multiplex PCR was the method, and the copy in TCRdb shows in-frame clones only, minus some. The table lists roughly 160,000 clones, more than 70% of them singletons, with over 1.2% in the top ten. Notes on this clone: What it recognizes is unknown.

V shed 4 bases and J shed 1 base, with 10 bases lying between them. The CDR3 loop spans 14 amino acids. Per germline, CDR1 LNHDA and CDR2 SQIVND (reference sequence). The V gene is TRBV19, the J gene TRBJ1-1, with TRBD1 as a possible D gene (6 bases). This TCR was sampled from a girl aged 5 to 17 in good health and CMV-seronegative. The sample comprised PBMCs. The CDR3 reads CASSTHRENTEAFF. The DNA for the CDR3 is TGTGCCAGTAGTACCCACAGGGAGAACACTGAAGCTTTCTTT.